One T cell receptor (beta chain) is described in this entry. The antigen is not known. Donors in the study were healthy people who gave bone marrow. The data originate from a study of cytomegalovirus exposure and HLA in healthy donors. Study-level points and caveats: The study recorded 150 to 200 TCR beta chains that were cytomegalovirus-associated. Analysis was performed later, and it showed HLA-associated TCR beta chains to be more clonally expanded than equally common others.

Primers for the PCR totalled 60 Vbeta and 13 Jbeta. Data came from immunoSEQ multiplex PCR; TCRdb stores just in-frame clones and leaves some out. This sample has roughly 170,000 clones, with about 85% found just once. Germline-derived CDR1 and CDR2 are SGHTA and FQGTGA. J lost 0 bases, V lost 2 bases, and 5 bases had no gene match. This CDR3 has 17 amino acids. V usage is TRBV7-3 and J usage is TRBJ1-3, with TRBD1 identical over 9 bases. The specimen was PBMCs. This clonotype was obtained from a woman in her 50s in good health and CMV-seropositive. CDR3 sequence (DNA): TGTGCCAGCAGCTTAGGGACAGGGCCCCTCTCTGGAAACACCATATATTTT. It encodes CASSLGTGPLSGNTIYF.